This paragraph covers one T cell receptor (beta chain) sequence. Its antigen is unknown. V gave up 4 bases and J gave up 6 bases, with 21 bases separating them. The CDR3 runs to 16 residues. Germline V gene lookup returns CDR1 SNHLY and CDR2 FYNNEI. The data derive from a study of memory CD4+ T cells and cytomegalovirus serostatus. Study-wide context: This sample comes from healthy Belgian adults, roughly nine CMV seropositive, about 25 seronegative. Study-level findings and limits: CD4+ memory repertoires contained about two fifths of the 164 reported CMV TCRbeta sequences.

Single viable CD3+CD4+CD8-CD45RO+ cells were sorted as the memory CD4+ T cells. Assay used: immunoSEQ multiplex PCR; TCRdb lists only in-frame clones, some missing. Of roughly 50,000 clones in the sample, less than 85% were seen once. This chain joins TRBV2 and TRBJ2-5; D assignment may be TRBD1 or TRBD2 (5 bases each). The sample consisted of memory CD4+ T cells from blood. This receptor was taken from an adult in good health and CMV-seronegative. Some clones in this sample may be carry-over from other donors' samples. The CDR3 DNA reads TGTGCCAGCAGTGGACAATCCGGGGCGATAGGGCAGACCCAGTACTTC. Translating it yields CASSGQSGAIGQTQYF.